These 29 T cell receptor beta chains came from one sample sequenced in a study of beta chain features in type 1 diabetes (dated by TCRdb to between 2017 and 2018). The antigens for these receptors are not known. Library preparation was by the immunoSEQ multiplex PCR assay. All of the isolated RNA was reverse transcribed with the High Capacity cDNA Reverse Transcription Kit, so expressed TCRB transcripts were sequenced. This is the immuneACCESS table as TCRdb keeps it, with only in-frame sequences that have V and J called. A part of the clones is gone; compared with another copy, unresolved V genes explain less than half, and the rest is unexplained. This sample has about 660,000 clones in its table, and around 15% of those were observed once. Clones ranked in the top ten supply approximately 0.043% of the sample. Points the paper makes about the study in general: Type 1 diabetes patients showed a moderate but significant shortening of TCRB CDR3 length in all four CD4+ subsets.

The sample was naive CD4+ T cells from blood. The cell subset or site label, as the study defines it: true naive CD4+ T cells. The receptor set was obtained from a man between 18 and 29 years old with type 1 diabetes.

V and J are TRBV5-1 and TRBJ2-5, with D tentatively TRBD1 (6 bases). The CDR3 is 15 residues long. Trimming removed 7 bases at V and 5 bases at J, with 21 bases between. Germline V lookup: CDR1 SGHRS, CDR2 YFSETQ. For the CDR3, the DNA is TGCGCCAGCCAGGGGACAACCTCTGCCGGGGAGACCCAGTACTTC. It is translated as CASQGTTSAGETQYF. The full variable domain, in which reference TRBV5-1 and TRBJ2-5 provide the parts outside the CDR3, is KAGVTQTPRYLIKTRGQQVTLSCSPISGHRSVSWYQQTPGQGLQFLFEYFSETQRNKGNFPGRFSGRQFSNSRSEMNVSTLELGDSALYLCASQGTTSAGETQYFGPGTRLLVL.

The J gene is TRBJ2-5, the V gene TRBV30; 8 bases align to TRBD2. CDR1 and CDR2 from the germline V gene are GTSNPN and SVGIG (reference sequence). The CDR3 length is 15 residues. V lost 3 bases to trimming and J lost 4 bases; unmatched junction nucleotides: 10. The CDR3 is CAWSLGLAPPETQYF. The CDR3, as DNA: TGTGCCTGGAGCTTAGGACTAGCCCCCCCAGAGACCCAGTACTTC.

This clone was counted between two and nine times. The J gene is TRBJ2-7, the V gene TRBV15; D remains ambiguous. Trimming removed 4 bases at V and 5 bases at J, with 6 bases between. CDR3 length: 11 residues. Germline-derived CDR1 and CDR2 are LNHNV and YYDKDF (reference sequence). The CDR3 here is CATSTRDEQYF. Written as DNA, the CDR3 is TGTGCCACCAGCACTAGGGACGAGCAGTACTTC.

The DNA of the CDR3 is TGTGCCAGCAGCGTAAATCCCAGGGGACCTCCCTACGAGCAGTACTTC. The encoded protein is CASSVNPRGPPYEQYF. The chain recombines TRBV9 with TRBJ2-7, with D possibly matching TRBD1 (6 bases). The CDR3 totals 16 residues. Trimming pared 1 base from V and 2 bases from J, leaving 16 bases between. Germline V gives CDR1 SGDLS, CDR2 YYNGEE.

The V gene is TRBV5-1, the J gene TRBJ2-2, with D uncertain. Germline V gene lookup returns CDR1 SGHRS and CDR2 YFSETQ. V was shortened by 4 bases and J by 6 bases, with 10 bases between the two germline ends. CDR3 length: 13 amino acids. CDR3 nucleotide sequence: TGCGCCAGCAGCCCCCCCCAGTCCGGGGAGCTGTTTTTT. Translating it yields CASSPPQSGELFF.

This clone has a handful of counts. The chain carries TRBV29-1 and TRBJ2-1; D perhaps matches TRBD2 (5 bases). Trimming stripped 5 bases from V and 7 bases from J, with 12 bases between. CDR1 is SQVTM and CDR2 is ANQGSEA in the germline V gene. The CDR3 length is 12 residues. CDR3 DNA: TGCAGCGTTAGAGCGAGGGAGAATGAGCAGTTCTTC. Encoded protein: CSVRARENEQFF.

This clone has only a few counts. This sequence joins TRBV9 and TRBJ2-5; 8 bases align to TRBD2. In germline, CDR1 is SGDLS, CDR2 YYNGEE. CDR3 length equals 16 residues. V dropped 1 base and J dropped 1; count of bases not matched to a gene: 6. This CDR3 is CASSVLGSGIQETQYF. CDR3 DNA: TGTGCCAGCAGCGTATTAGGTAGCGGGATCCAAGAGACCCAGTACTTC.

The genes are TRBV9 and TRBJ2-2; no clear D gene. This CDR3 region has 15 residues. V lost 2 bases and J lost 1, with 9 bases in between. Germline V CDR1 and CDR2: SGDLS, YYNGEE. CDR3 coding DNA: TGTGCCAGCAGCGTTACAATTGGGAACACCGGGGAGCTGTTTTTT. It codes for CASSVTIGNTGELFF.

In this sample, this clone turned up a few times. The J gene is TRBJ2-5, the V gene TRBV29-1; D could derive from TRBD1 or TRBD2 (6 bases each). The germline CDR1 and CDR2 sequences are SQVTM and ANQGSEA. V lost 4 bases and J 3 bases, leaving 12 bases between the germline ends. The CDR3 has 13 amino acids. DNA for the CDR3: TGCAGCGTTGTGAGGGGGGCGGAAGAGACCCAGTACTTC. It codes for CSVVRGAEETQYF.

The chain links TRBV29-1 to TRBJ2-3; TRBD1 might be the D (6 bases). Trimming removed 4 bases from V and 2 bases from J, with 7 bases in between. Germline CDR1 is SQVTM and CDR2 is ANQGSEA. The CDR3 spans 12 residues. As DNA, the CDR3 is TGCAGCGTTGGGACAGCCACAGATACGCAGTATTTT. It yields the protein CSVGTATDTQYF.

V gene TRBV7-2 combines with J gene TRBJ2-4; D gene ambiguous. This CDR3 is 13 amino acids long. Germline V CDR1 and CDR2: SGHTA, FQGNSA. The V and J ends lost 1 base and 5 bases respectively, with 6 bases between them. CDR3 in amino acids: CASSLDRQNIQYF. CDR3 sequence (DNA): TGTGCCAGCAGCTTAGACAGACAAAACATTCAGTACTTC.

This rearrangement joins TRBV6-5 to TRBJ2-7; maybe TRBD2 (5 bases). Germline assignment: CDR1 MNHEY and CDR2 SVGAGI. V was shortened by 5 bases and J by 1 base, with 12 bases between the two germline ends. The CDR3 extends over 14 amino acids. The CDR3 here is CASSRTFRSYEQYF. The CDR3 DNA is TGTGCCAGCAGTAGGACTTTCCGGTCCTACGAGCAGTACTTC.

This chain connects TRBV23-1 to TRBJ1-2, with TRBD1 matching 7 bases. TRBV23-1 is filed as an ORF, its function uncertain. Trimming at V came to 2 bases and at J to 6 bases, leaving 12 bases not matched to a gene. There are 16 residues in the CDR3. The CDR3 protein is CASSQTPATGRDGYTF. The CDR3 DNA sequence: TGCGCCAGCAGTCAAACCCCTGCGACAGGGAGGGATGGCTACACCTTC.

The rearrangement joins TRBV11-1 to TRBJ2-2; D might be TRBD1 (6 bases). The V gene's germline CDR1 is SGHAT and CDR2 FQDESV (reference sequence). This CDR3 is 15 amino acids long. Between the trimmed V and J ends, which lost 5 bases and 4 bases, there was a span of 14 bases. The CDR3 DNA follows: TGTGCCAGCAGCGACCCGGGACATTTCACCGGGGAGCTGTTTTTT. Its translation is CASSDPGHFTGELFF.

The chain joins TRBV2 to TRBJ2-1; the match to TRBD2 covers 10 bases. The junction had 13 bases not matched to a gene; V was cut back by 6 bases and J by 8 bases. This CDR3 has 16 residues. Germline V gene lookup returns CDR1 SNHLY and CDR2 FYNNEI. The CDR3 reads CASRIHPGTSVDEQFF. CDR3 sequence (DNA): TGTGCCAGCAGAATTCATCCCGGGACTAGCGTCGATGAGCAGTTCTTC.

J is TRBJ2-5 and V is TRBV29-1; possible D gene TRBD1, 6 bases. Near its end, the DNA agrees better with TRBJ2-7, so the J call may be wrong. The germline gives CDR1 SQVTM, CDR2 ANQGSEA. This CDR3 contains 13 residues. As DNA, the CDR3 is TGCAGCATCTCGGACAGAGTCTCCTACGAGCAGTACTTC. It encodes CSISDRVSYEQYF.

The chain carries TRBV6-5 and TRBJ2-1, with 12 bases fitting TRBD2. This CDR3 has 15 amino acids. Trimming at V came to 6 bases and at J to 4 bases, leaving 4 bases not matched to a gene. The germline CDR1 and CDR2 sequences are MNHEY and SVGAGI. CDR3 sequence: CASSPLAGGYNEQFF. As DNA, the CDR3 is TGTGCCAGCAGCCCTCTAGCGGGGGGGTACAATGAGCAGTTCTTC.

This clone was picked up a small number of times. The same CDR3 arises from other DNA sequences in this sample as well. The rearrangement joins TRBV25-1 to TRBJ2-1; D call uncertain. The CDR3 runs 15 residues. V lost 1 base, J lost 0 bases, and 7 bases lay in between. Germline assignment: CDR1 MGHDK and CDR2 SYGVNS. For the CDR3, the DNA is TGTGCCAGCAGTGAATCGGGCGGCTCCTACAATGAGCAGTTCTTC. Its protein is CASSESGGSYNEQFF.

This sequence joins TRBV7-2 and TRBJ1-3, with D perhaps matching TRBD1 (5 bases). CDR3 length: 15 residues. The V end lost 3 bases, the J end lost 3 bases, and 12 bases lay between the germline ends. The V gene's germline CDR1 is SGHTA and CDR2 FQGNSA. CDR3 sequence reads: CASSFGHQLGNTIYF. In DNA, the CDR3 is TGTGCCAGCAGCTTTGGACACCAACTTGGAAACACCATATATTTT.

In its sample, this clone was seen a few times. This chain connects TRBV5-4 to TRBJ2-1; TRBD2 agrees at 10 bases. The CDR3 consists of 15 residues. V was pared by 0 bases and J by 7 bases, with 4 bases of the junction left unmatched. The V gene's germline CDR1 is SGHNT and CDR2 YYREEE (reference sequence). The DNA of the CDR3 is TGTGCCAGCAGCTTGGCAACTAGCGGGGTGAATGAGCAGTTCTTC. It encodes CASSLATSGVNEQFF.

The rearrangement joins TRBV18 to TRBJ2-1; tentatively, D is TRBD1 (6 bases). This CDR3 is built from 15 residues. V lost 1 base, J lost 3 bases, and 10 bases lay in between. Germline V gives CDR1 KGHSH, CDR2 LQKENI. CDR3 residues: CASSPRTDSYNEQFF. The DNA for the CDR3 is TGTGCCAGCTCACCACGGACGGACAGCTACAATGAGCAGTTCTTC.

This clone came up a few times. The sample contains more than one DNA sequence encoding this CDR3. The CDR3 here is CASSSQETQYF. The DNA of the CDR3 is TGTGCCAGCTCGTCCCAAGAGACCCAGTACTTC. The rearrangement uses TRBV18 and TRBJ2-5; no clear D gene. The CDR3 sequence is 11 residues long. Germline V gene sequence: CDR1 KGHSH, CDR2 LQKENI. V gave up 6 bases and J gave up 1 base, with 3 bases separating them.

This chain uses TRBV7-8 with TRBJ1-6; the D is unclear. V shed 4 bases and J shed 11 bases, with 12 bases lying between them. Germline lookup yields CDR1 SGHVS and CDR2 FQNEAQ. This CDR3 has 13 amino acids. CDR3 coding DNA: TGTGCCAGCAGCTCGGGAGGATCCACACCCCTCCACTTT. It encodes CASSSGGSTPLHF. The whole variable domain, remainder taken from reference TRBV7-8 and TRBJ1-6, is GAGVSQSPRYKVAKRGQDVALRCDPISGHVSLFWYQQALGQGPEFLTYFQNEAQLDKSGLPSDRFFAERPEGSVSTLKIQRTQQEDSAVYLCASSSGGSTPLHFGNGTRLTVT.

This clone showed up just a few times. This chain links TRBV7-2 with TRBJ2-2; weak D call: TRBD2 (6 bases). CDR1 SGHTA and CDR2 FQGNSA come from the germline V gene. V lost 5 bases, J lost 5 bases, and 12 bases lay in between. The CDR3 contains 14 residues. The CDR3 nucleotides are TGTGCCAGCAGCCCCGTTGGAGGGACCGGGGAGCTGTTTTTT. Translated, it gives CASSPVGGTGELFF.

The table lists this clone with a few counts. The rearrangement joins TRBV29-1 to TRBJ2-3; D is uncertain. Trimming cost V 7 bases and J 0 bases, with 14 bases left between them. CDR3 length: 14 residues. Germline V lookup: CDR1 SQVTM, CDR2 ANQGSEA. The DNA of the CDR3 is TGCAGCGCCTCGGCCGAAACTAGCACAGATACGCAGTATTTT. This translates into CSASAETSTDTQYF.

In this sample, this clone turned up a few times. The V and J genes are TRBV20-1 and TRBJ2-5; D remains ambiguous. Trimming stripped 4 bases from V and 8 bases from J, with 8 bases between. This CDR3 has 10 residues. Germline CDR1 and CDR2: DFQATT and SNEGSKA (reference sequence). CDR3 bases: TGCAGTGCTATAATGCTAACCCAGTACTTC. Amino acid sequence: CSAIMLTQYF.

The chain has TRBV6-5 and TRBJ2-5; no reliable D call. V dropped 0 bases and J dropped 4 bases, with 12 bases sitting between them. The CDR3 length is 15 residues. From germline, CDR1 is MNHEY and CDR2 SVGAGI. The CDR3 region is CASSYSGIGGETQYF. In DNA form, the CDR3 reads TGTGCCAGCAGTTACTCGGGGATTGGTGGAGAGACCCAGTACTTC.

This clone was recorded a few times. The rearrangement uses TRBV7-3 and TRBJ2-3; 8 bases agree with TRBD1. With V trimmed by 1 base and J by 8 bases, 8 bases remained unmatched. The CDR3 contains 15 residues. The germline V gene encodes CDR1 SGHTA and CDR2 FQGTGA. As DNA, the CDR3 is TGTGCCAGCAGCTTAAGGCCAGGGGGCGTTAGTACGCAGTATTTT. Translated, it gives CASSLRPGGVSTQYF.

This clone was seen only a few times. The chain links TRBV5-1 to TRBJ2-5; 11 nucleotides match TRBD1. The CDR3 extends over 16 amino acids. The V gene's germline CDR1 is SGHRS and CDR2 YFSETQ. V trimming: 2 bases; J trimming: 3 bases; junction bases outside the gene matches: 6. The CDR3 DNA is TGCGCCAGCAGCTTTTTCGGACAGGGGGCTGAAGAGACCCAGTACTTC. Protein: CASSFFGQGAEETQYF. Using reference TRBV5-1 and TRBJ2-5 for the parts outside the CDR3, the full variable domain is KAGVTQTPRYLIKTRGQQVTLSCSPISGHRSVSWYQQTPGQGLQFLFEYFSETQRNKGNFPGRFSGRQFSNSRSEMNVSTLELGDSALYLCASSFFGQGAEETQYFGPGTRLLVL.